This T cell receptor beta chain stems from a study of blood T cell repertoires in COVID-19. Clones were sequenced by immunoSEQ multiplex PCR, and TCRdb holds only the in-frame ones, with some missing. The repertoire holds about 430,000 clones, about 88% seen once, with 1.4% to 1.5% in the top ten. Specimen: PBMCs or T cells enriched from blood (not recorded which). This clonotype was sampled from a woman under 30 who had been exposed to COVID-19.

CDR3 coding DNA: TGTGCCAGCAGCGTCAACAGGATCAACTATGGCTACACCTTC. Translated: CASSVNRINYGYTF. The V call is TRBV3-1 (or the pseudogene TRBV3-2), the J call TRBJ1-2, with D maybe TRBD1 (5 bases). The CDR3 length is 14 residues. With 5 bases removed from V and 2 bases from J, the gap between germline ends came to 12 bases. CDR1 is LGHDT and CDR2 is YNNKEL in the germline V gene (reference sequence).